Below, one TCR beta chain is given with its context. This clonotype registers as medium-sized (0.01 to 0.1%) by frequency; no count is noted. What this receptor recognizes is not known. The entry originates in a study of T cell clusters in autoimmune cytopenias (dated by TCRdb to the late 2010s). About the full investigation: Of the 40 or so healthy donor controls, some 20 were female, and the group had a mean age of 56 years and a median age of approximately 59 years. TRB sequencing reached a median depth of roughly 50,000 reads per sample and yielded a median of around 2,400 distinct TRB clonotypes per sample. TRB and IGH repertoires from peripheral blood were sequenced in autoimmune cytopenia patients at active disease and during treatment follow-up, with healthy, CLL and autoimmune hepatitis controls included alongside. The goal of the study was to find out whether patients with autoimmune cytopenia have a disease-specific immune repertoire signature that could be used as a blood-based biomarker. For primary cytopenia, the controls were 25 age-matched healthy donors, and for secondary cytopenia, the controls were over eleven age-matched CLL patients. Autoimmune hepatitis repertoires were compared with those of 20 to 25 age- and sex-matched healthy donors. Broad study findings and their caveats: Compared with active autoimmune hepatitis patients, healthy donors had almost three times as many exclusive TRB clusters, a finding consistent with an autoimmunity-wide signature. The cluster-lack signature was not seen for secondary cytopenia versus CLL, apparently masked by the dominant lymphoma-associated repertoire. The TRB repertoire shifts, including less even repertoires in secondary cytopenia and CLL, mostly reflected lymphoma bias and not autoimmunity. A lack of physiological T cell clusters in primary autoimmune cytopenia patients was suggested by GLIPH, as 51 clusters were found to be exclusive to healthy donors versus roughly 18 exclusive to patients. The T cell clusters were defined only in silico, and the functional role of the clusters still needed to be validated experimentally.

TRB rearrangements were amplified by multiplex PCR following a touch-down protocol, with the TRB-A and TRB-B primer pools mixed in one tube. Two consecutive PCR reactions with Phusion HS II polymerase added Illumina adapters and sample indices to the amplicons. The amplicons were gel-purified using the NucleoSpin Gel and PCR Clean-up kit, after which quantification was performed by Qubit and quality was checked on an Agilent 2100 Bioanalyzer. Sequencing of the libraries was done on an Illumina MiSeq with 600-cycle, single-indexed, paired-end runs. The study's own analysis went as follows. MiXCR version 2.1.12, together with the default MiXCR reference library, was used to align and assemble the TRB reads. Each unique CDR3 nucleotide sequence defined a clone, and only productive sequences with at least two reads were analysed. Repertoire diversity was assessed with alpha-parameterized diversity profiles (alpha 0 to 5), including the Shannon (alpha 1) and Simpson (alpha 2) indices, which were computed with an R script. Combinatorial TRB VJ usage was calculated with the tcR package and was compared between cohorts by principal component analysis performed with ade4. GLIPH was used to cluster TCRbeta CDR3s in pairs of cohorts matched for age and read depth, and a Wilcoxon test was used to compare cluster frequencies. After reprocessing by TCRdb, each CDR3 protein sequence is one entry, and no DNA is given. The V and J calls were determined by TCRdb, not by the authors. The sample table records 10,000 to 15,000 distinct CDR3 sequences. Clones ranked in the top ten supply roughly a quarter of the sample.

TRB amplification used approximately 250 ng of peripheral blood genomic DNA, tens of thousands of genome equivalents, per sample. These same records also appear under a second study, on T cell repertoires in aging, cancer and after chemotherapy. As the second paper documents: The donors fell into six age groups ranging from 30 or younger to 70 or older, and each group had at least three individuals. Healthy donor control TCR repertoires were recorded over several months to years and showed clear clonal overlap across re-sampling. The complete dataset included some 9 million TCR reads. Untreated patients with hematological or solid cancers showed significantly lower blood TCR diversity and higher clonality than age-matched healthy donors. In healthy donors, the decline in TCR diversity with age was mainly due to loss of richness, whereas in cancer patients loss of evenness also played a role. In both cancer cohorts, the median generation probability rose over the chemotherapy interval, which suggests that the repertoire was reconstituted through rebound thymic output. According to the authors, the repertoire data do not allow conclusions to be drawn about immunological memory after chemotherapy. To look at immunoaging and at how T cells reconstitute after chemotherapy, the study profiled TCR beta repertoires in peripheral blood from both healthy donors and cancer patients. The cohort comprised around 210 cancer patients, more than 85 with hematological and around 120 with solid cancers, plus 95 healthy donors as a reference group. TRB sequences were processed with MiXCR versions 2.12 and 3.0.5. The repertoire metrics were Shannon diversity, evenness, clonality (defined as one minus evenness), and alpha-parameterized diversity profiles covering alpha 0 to 5. The IGoR algorithm was used to calculate generation probabilities of clones in the paired pre- and post-chemotherapy samples.

This receptor was obtained from a human donor in good health. Sequencing was done on a sample of peripheral blood.

The CDR3 sequence is CSVAWGTTGANVLTF. The chain is assembled from TRBV29-1 and TRBJ2-6; the D call from TCRdb, TRBD1, cannot be confirmed without DNA. Counted from cysteine to phenylalanine, this CDR3 has 15 amino acids. No nucleotide data were recorded. CDR1 and CDR2 are drawn from the germline V gene: SQVTM, ANQGSEA.